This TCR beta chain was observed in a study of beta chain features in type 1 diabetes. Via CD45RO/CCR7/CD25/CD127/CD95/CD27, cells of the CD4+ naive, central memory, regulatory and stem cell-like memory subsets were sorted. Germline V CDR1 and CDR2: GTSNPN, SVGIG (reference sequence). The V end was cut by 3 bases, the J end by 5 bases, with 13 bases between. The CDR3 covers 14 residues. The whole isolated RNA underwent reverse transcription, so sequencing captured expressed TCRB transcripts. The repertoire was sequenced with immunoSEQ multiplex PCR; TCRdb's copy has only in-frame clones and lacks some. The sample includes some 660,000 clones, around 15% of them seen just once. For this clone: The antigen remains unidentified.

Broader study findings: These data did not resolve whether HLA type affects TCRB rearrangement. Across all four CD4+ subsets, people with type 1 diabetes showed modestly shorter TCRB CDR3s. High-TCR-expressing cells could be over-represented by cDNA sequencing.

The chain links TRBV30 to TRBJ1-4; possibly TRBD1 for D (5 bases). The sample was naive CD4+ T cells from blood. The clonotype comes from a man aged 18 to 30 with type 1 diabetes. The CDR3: CAWRLMGGNEKLFF. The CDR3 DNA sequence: TGTGCCTGGAGATTAATGGGGGGGAATGAAAAACTGTTTTTT.